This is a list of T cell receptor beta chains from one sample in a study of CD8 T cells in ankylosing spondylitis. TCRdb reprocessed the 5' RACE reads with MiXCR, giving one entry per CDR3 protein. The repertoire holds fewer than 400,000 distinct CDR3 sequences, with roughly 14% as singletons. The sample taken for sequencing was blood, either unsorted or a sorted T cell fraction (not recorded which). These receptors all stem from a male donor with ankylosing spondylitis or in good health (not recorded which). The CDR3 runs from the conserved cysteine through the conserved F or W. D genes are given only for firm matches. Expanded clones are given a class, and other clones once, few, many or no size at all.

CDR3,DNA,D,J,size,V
CATSSPKGLAENEQFF,TGTGCCACCAGCAGCCCGAAGGGACTAGCGGAAAATGAGCAGTTCTTC,TRBD2,TRBJ2-1,.,TRBV15
CASSSMGALIGSPLHF,TGCGCCAGCAGCTCCATGGGGGCTCTCATCGGGTCACCCCTCCACTTT,.,TRBJ1-6,.,TRBV5-1
CASSQGGLAPTDTQYF,TGCGCCAGCAGCCAAGGGGGACTAGCGCCTACAGATACGCAGTATTTT,TRBD2,TRBJ2-3,few,TRBV4-1
CASSLDGTGINEKLFF,TGCGCCAGCAGCTTGGACGGGACGGGAATTAATGAAAAACTGTTTTTT,.,TRBJ1-4,.,TRBV5-1
CASSEATRAAPYGYTF,TGTGCCAGCAGTGAAGCGACACGGGCTGCCCCCTATGGCTACACCTTC,.,TRBJ1-2,.,TRBV6-1
CASSEYLGSSNEKLFF,TGTGCCAGCAGTGAATATTTGGGCAGTTCTAATGAAAAACTGTTTTTT,.,TRBJ1-4,few,TRBV25-1
CATGGTATDTQYF,TGTGCCACCGGTGGGACGGCCACAGATACGCAGTATTTT,.,TRBJ2-3,few,TRBV7-8
CASSFPSAGTDTQYF,TGTGCCAGCAGCTTCCCCTCGGCGGGAACAGATACGCAGTATTTT,.,TRBJ2-3,few,TRBV11-3
CASSLDREADTQYF,TGCGCCAGCAGCTTGGATCGGGAAGCAGATACGCAGTATTTT,.,TRBJ2-3,.,TRBV5-1
CASSPPRGTGKYEQYF,TGTGCCAGCAGTCCACCAAGGGGGACAGGGAAGTACGAGCAGTACTTC,TRBD1,TRBJ2-7,many,TRBV11-2
CASSFEPSGGYNEQFF,TGTGCCAGCAGTTTCGAACCTAGCGGGGGGTACAATGAGCAGTTCTTC,TRBD2,TRBJ2-1,.,TRBV11-2
CASSSHGEEYGYTF,TGTGCCAGCAGTTCTCACGGCGAAGAGTATGGCTACACCTTC,.,TRBJ1-2,.,TRBV27
CASSVGQGAGTNEKLFF,TGTGCCAGCAGCGTGGGGCAGGGGGCTGGGACTAATGAAAAACTGTTTTTT,TRBD1,TRBJ1-4,.,TRBV9
CASSLAPGGNQPQHF,TGTGCCAGCAGTTTAGCGCCAGGCGGTAATCAGCCCCAGCATTTT,.,TRBJ1-5,many,TRBV12-3/TRBV12-4
CASSTGTGFSGANVLTF,TGCGCCAGCAGCACCGGGACAGGGTTCTCTGGGGCCAACGTCCTGACTTTC,TRBD1,TRBJ2-6,.,TRBV5-1
CSARDLRVGSPLHF,TGCAGTGCTAGAGATCTAAGGGTAGGATCACCCCTCCACTTT,.,TRBJ1-6,.,TRBV20-1
CASSVDSLRTQYF,TGCGCCAGCAGTGTCGACTCCCTAAGGACCCAGTACTTC,.,TRBJ2-5,few,TRBV10-2
CASSLGVQPGYSYNEQFF,TGTGCCAGCAGCTTAGGAGTCCAGCCAGGATACTCCTACAATGAGCAGTTCTTC,.,TRBJ2-1,.,TRBV5-6
CASSSRQGARWESF,TGTGCCAGCAGTTCGAGACAGGGGGCGCGGTGGGAGTCCTTC,TRBD1,TRBJ2-7,many,TRBV12-3/TRBV12-4
CASSLGSGSLRDEQFF,TGTGCCAGCAGCTTAGGATCAGGCTCATTACGAGATGAGCAGTTCTTC,.,TRBJ2-1,few,TRBV7-9
CASSSGYEQYF,TGTGCCAGCAGTTCAGGTTACGAGCAGTACTTC,.,TRBJ2-7,medium-sized,TRBV12-3/TRBV12-4
CASSPPAEETQYF,TGTGCCAGCTCACCACCGGCAGAAGAGACCCAGTACTTC,.,TRBJ2-5,few,TRBV18
CSVGRIGGLSYNEQFF,TGCAGCGTTGGGCGCATCGGGGGCCTCTCCTACAATGAGCAGTTCTTC,.,TRBJ2-1,.,TRBV29-1
CASSLTSGSWQETQYF,TGCGCCAGCAGCCTGACTAGCGGGAGTTGGCAAGAGACCCAGTACTTC,TRBD2,TRBJ2-5,few,TRBV5-1
CASSDVSSGANVLTF,TGTGCCAGCAGTGATGTTAGCTCTGGGGCCAACGTCCTGACTTTC,.,TRBJ2-6,few,TRBV25-1
CASSFYRERLLRTDTQYF,TGCGCCAGCAGCTTCTACAGGGAGAGACTCCTCCGCACAGATACGCAGTATTTT,.,TRBJ2-3,few,TRBV5-1
CASSASVGGYTF,TGTGCCAGTTCGGCCAGCGTGGGTGGCTACACCTTC,.,TRBJ1-2,.,TRBV2
CASSRGYSYNEQFF,TGCGCCAGCAGTAGGGGGTACTCCTACAATGAGCAGTTCTTC,.,TRBJ2-1,.,TRBV10-1
CASNLSGGFTDTQYF,TGTGCCAGCAACCTTAGCGGGGGGTTCACAGATACGCAGTATTTT,TRBD2,TRBJ2-3,few,TRBV12-3/TRBV12-4
CAISESFLTYEQYF,TGTGCCATCAGTGAGTCATTCCTGACCTACGAGCAGTACTTC,.,TRBJ2-7,many,TRBV10-3
CASSLASVRETQYF,TGCGCCAGCAGCTTGGCTAGCGTCAGGGAGACCCAGTACTTC,.,TRBJ2-5,few,TRBV5-1
CASSLADRGSQYF,TGTGCCAGCAGTTTAGCGGACAGGGGATCGCAGTACTTC,TRBD1,TRBJ2-7,many,TRBV12-3/TRBV12-4
CASSFSTSRQPQHF,TGTGCCAGCAGCTTCTCAACTAGTAGGCAGCCCCAGCATTTT,.,TRBJ1-5,few,TRBV7-8
CASSLARQGRGTEAFF,TGCGCCAGCAGCTTGGCTAGACAGGGTCGTGGCACTGAAGCTTTCTTT,TRBD1,TRBJ1-1,few,TRBV5-1
CASSLVTSITDTQYF,TGTGCCAGCAGCTTAGTGACTAGCATCACAGATACGCAGTATTTT,TRBD2,TRBJ2-3,few,TRBV7-9
CASVSYNSPLHF,TGTGCCAGCGTCTCCTATAATTCACCCCTCCACTTT,.,TRBJ1-6,few,TRBV6-1
CAISDDLQGSEQFF,TGTGCCATCAGTGACGATTTACAGGGGTCTGAGCAGTTCTTC,TRBD1,TRBJ2-1,many,TRBV10-3
CASSLVGSGRYNEQFF,TGTGCCAGCAGCTTAGTTGGTAGCGGGAGATACAATGAGCAGTTCTTC,TRBD2,TRBJ2-1,many,TRBV7-2
CASSKKRGSNTNEQFF,TGTGCCAGCAGCAAAAAAAGGGGGAGTAATACGAATGAGCAGTTCTTC,.,TRBJ2-1,.,TRBV21-1
CSVATSQGDPNEQFF,TGCAGCGTTGCGACTAGCCAGGGAGACCCCAATGAGCAGTTCTTC,TRBD2,TRBJ2-1,many,TRBV29-1
CATSRDVASGKETQYF,TGTGCCACCAGCAGAGATGTGGCTAGCGGAAAAGAGACCCAGTACTTC,TRBD2,TRBJ2-5,.,TRBV15
CASSLNTGVFMGTDTQYF,TGCGCCAGCAGCTTGAACACAGGGGTGTTTATGGGCACAGATACGCAGTATTTT,TRBD1,TRBJ2-3,.,TRBV5-1
CASSPTGNEQFF,TGTGCCAGCAGCCCGACAGGGAATGAGCAGTTCTTC,TRBD1,TRBJ2-1,many,TRBV5-5
CAWGQDRGSDTQYF,TGTGCCTGGGGCCAGGACAGGGGGTCAGATACGCAGTATTTT,TRBD1,TRBJ2-3,.,TRBV30
CASSLAGLPGDEQFF,TGTGCCAGCAGTTTGGCGGGCCTCCCGGGGGATGAGCAGTTCTTC,.,TRBJ2-1,.,TRBV27
CASRDRGHDTGELFF,TGCGCCAGCAGGGACAGGGGGCATGACACCGGGGAGCTGTTTTTT,TRBD1,TRBJ2-2,.,TRBV5-1
CASSETGAQPQHF,TGTGCCAGCAGTGAAACGGGGGCTCAGCCCCAGCATTTT,.,TRBJ1-5,.,TRBV6-1
CASTTSGGAGEQFF,TGTGCCAGCACAACTAGCGGGGGGGCTGGTGAGCAGTTCTTC,TRBD2,TRBJ2-1,.,TRBV6-1
CSVLDRAGETQYF,TGCAGCGTTCTTGACAGGGCTGGAGAGACCCAGTACTTC,TRBD1,TRBJ2-5,many,TRBV29-1
CASSLVGTSRRGPGANVLTF,TGTGCCAGCAGCCTGGTAGGGACTAGCCGCCGAGGACCTGGGGCCAACGTCCTGACTTTC,TRBD2,TRBJ2-6,few,TRBV6-2/TRBV6-3
CASSKGQTLNQPQHF,TGTGCCAGCTCCAAAGGACAGACTTTAAATCAGCCCCAGCATTTT,.,TRBJ1-5,few,TRBV18
CASSLSKGTGELFF,TGTGCCAGCAGTTTGAGTAAGGGCACCGGGGAGCTGTTTTTT,.,TRBJ2-2,few,TRBV12-3/TRBV12-4
CSWGSGNTEAFF,TGCAGTTGGGGGTCTGGGAACACTGAAGCTTTCTTT,.,TRBJ1-1,few,TRBV29-1
CSVRQGGSYEQYF,TGCAGCGTCCGACAGGGGGGCTCCTACGAGCAGTACTTC,TRBD1,TRBJ2-7,few,TRBV29-1
CAISASGTGNHPGELFF,TGTGCCATCAGTGCCTCCGGGACAGGGAATCATCCCGGGGAGCTGTTTTTT,TRBD1,TRBJ2-2,few,TRBV10-3
CSADRGNEQFF,TGCAGTGCCGACAGGGGCAATGAGCAGTTCTTC,TRBD1,TRBJ2-1,.,TRBV20-1
CASSLYWERTQYF,TGTGCCAGCAGTTTATATTGGGAACGCACGCAGTATTTT,.,TRBJ2-3,.,TRBV27